The 24 T cell receptor beta chains below all came from one sample that was sequenced in a study of cytomegalovirus exposure and HLA in healthy donors. Vbeta (60) and Jbeta (13) primers were used in the PCR. Only in-frame clones appear in the TCRdb table, and some are missing; sequencing was by immunoSEQ multiplex PCR. Of about 130,000 clones in the sample, over 65% were seen once. Sequencing was carried out using PBMCs. Source of these receptors: a man aged 50 to 59 in good health and CMV-seronegative.

The count of this clone is one. This chain uses TRBV20-1 with TRBJ1-3, with a tentative D call TRBD1 (6 bases). The CDR3 spans 11 residues. V lost 6 bases, J lost 15 bases, and 18 bases lay in between. CDR1 and CDR2 from the germline V gene are DFQATT and SNEGSKA (reference sequence). The CDR3, as DNA: TGCAGTGCAGAGGCCGGGACACGGAGATATTTT. This codes for CSAEAGTRRYF.

This clone was detected once. The chain carries TRBV28 and TRBJ2-7, with TRBD1 identical over 10 bases. This CDR3 has 16 amino acids. The germline V gene encodes CDR1 MDHEN and CDR2 SYDVKM. J lost 2 bases, V lost 4 bases, and 8 bases had no gene match. The CDR3 is CASSSWDRGITYEQYF. As DNA, the CDR3 is TGTGCCAGCAGTTCCTGGGACAGGGGTATCACCTACGAGCAGTACTTC.

This clone came up a few times. V usage is TRBV14 and J usage is TRBJ2-1; D is unresolved. The CDR3 is 12 residues long. Per germline, CDR1 SGHDN and CDR2 FVKESK. The V end was cut by 1 base, the J end by 6 bases, with 4 bases between. The CDR3 coding sequence is TGTGCCAGCAGCCAAGTAGTCAATGAGCAGTTCTTC. Translating it yields CASSQVVNEQFF.

This chain joins TRBV4-2 and TRBJ1-2, with 9 bases aligning to TRBD1. Germline assignment: CDR1 LGHNA and CDR2 YNFKEQ. CDR3 size: 13 residues. The V gene end was trimmed by 4 bases and the J gene end by 7 bases; junction bases not matched to a gene: 4. CDR3 residues: CASSRETGGGYTF. The CDR3 DNA reads as TGTGCCAGCAGCCGAGAGACAGGGGGTGGCTACACCTTC.

The V call is TRBV4-1, the J call TRBJ2-3; TRBD1 is a possible D gene (6 bases). In germline, CDR1 is MGHRA, CDR2 YSYEKL. V shed 2 bases and J shed 8 bases, with 17 bases lying between them. CDR3 length: 15 amino acids. The CDR3 spells CASSQRTAVRGTQYF. The CDR3 bases are TGCGCCAGCAGCCAACGGACAGCCGTGAGGGGTACGCAGTATTTT.

J is TRBJ1-4 and V is TRBV2; D perhaps matches TRBD1 (6 bases). The CDR3 is made up of 16 amino acids. Trimming left V 6 bases short and J 3 bases short, with 17 bases between. Germline-derived CDR1 and CDR2 are SNHLY and FYNNEI. CDR3 residues: CASSPGEGGANEKLFF. CDR3 sequence (DNA): TGTGCCAGCAGCCCGGGGGAGGGGGGGGCTAATGAAAAACTGTTTTTT.

The chain employs TRBV6-6 and TRBJ2-5; 11 nucleotides match TRBD1. The germline V gene has CDR1 MNHNY and CDR2 SVGAGI (reference sequence). The trim removed 8 bases at V and 4 bases at J, leaving 12 bases unmatched. The CDR3 extends over 16 amino acids. The CDR3 DNA follows: TGTGCCAGCGGTGCTGGGACAGGGGGGATCCCAGAGACCCAGTACTTC. It is translated as CASGAGTGGIPETQYF.

The chain links TRBV27 to TRBJ1-2, with D possibly TRBD1 on 5 matching bases. Germline loops: CDR1 MNHEY, CDR2 SMNVEV (reference sequence). Trimming took 5 bases from V and 8 from J, leaving 27 bases between them. The CDR3 runs 17 residues. DNA for the CDR3: TGTGCCAGCAGTCCCGCTCGGGAGGGCTCCCCTGGGGGGGGCTACACCTTC. Its translation is CASSPAREGSPGGGYTF.

This clone was detected a few times. This sequence joins TRBV5-1 and TRBJ2-6; perhaps TRBD1 as D (6 bases). V lost 0 bases and J lost 4, with 8 bases in between. The CDR3 extends over 15 amino acids. Germline assignment: CDR1 SGHRS and CDR2 YFSETQ. The CDR3 DNA reads as TGCGCCAGCAGCTTGGACAGGGCCGGGGCCAACGTCCTGACTTTC. Translating it yields CASSLDRAGANVLTF.

This chain uses TRBV7-8 with TRBJ2-1, with TRBD1 matching 8 bases. The germline gives CDR1 SGHVS, CDR2 FQNEAQ. V lost 5 bases to trimming and J lost 2 bases; unmatched junction nucleotides: 5. CDR3 length: 15 residues. CDR3 coding DNA: TGTGCCAGCAGCCATTACAGGGGGACCTACAATGAGCAGTTCTTC. It codes for CASSHYRGTYNEQFF.

V and J are TRBV5-1 and TRBJ2-5; D unresolved. V lost 0 bases and J lost 3, with 12 bases in between. CDR1 SGHRS and CDR2 YFSETQ come from the germline V gene. CDR3 length: 15 residues. In nucleotides, the CDR3 is TGCGCCAGCAGCTTGGCGGGTGGATGGGAAGAGACCCAGTACTTC. It codes for CASSLAGGWEETQYF.

The chain recombines TRBV7-9 with TRBJ2-7; the match to TRBD1 covers 8 bases. In germline, CDR1 is SEHNR, CDR2 FQNEAQ (reference sequence). The CDR3 totals 15 residues. V shed 4 bases, J shed 3 bases, and the junction held 8 bases outside the gene matches. CDR3 DNA: TGTGCCAGCAGCTATCGCCGGACAGGGAGCTACGAGCAGTACTTC. Its protein product is CASSYRRTGSYEQYF.

The genes are TRBV28 and TRBJ2-7; possibly TRBD1 for D (5 bases). The V end lost 3 bases, the J end lost 4 bases, and 10 bases lay between the germline ends. The germline CDR1 and CDR2 sequences are MDHEN and SYDVKM. This CDR3 is built from 13 residues. The DNA of the CDR3 is TGTGCCAGCAGTTTGGGGCAGATATACGAGCAGTACTTC. Encoded protein: CASSLGQIYEQYF.

This clone was recorded a few times. The chain has TRBV2 and TRBJ1-2, with D uncertain. The V gene lost 3 bases and the J gene lost 8 bases, with 13 bases spanning the gap. The CDR3 extends over 13 amino acids. Looked up from germline, CDR1 is SNHLY and CDR2 is FYNNEI. DNA for the CDR3: TGTGCCAGCAGTGACGAGTTTACTAAGGGCTACACCTTC. This translates into CASSDEFTKGYTF.

The V call is TRBV18, the J call TRBJ2-1; 9 bases map to TRBD2. The CDR3 has 17 amino acids. J gave up 10 bases and V 2 bases, and 15 bases lay outside the gene matches. Per the germline V gene, CDR1 is KGHSH and CDR2 is LQKENI. The CDR3: CASSPAVAGARRLEQFF. CDR3 DNA sequence: TGTGCCAGCTCACCAGCGGTAGCGGGAGCCCGCCGGCTGGAGCAGTTCTTC.

The CDR3 nucleotides are TGTGCCTGGAGTAAAACCCGACAGTCTGGCAATCAGCCCCAGCATTTT. This sequence encodes CAWSKTRQSGNQPQHF. The chain couples TRBV30 to TRBJ1-5; D possibly corresponds to TRBD1 (5 bases). Trimming left V 2 bases short and J 2 bases short, with 16 bases between. Germline CDR1 is GTSNPN and CDR2 is SVGIG (reference sequence). The CDR3 totals 16 residues.

This chain links TRBV15 with TRBJ2-1; 8 nucleotides match TRBD2. Looked up from germline, CDR1 is LNHNV and CDR2 is YYDKDF (reference sequence). V was clipped by 3 bases and J by 0 bases; unmatched bases: 4. This CDR3 has 16 residues. The CDR3 reads CATSSGLALSYNEQFF. The CDR3 DNA reads TGTGCCACCAGCAGTGGACTAGCCCTCTCCTACAATGAGCAGTTCTTC.

The rearrangement joins TRBV7-2 to TRBJ2-5; the match to TRBD2 covers 10 bases. The CDR3 runs to 14 residues. Germline loops: CDR1 SGHTA, CDR2 FQGNSA. With V trimmed by 1 base and J by 14 bases, 10 bases remained unmatched. The chain's CDR3 is CASSLEILAGVAYF. DNA for the CDR3: TGTGCCAGCAGCTTAGAAATTCTAGCGGGAGTGGCCTACTTC.

This chain uses TRBV5-4 with TRBJ2-7, with 8 nucleotides matching TRBD2. After removal of 0 bases from V and 2 bases from J, the junction contained 7 bases not matched to a gene. CDR1 SGHNT and CDR2 YYREEE come from the germline V gene (reference sequence). CDR3 length: 16 amino acids. The CDR3 DNA reads TGTGCCAGCAGCTTGGAAGGGACTAGTAAGACCTACGAGCAGTACTTC. Translating gives CASSLEGTSKTYEQYF.

The chain uses TRBV6-5 and TRBJ1-1; 10 positions agree with TRBD1. The V gene end was trimmed by 7 bases and the J gene end by 6 bases; junction bases not matched to a gene: 11. CDR1 and CDR2 (germline): MNHEY, SVGAGI. The CDR3 has 15 residues. The CDR3 DNA sequence: TGTGCCAGCAAACACGTAGGGACAGGGGTTCCTGAAGCTTTCTTT. This codes for CASKHVGTGVPEAFF.

This rearrangement joins TRBV18 to TRBJ2-1; 8 bases align to TRBD2. The CDR3 covers 13 residues. Unmatched junction bases numbered 9, after V lost 8 bases and J lost 9 bases. Germline CDR1 and CDR2: KGHSH and LQKENI. The CDR3 protein is CASATGTSGEQFF. The CDR3, as DNA: TGTGCCAGCGCCACCGGGACTAGTGGTGAGCAGTTCTTC.

This chain links TRBV29-1 with TRBJ2-1, with 9 bases lining up with TRBD2. Germline CDR1 reads SQVTM; CDR2 reads ANQGSEA. This CDR3 has 15 amino acids. Trimming removed 3 bases from V and 7 bases from J; junction bases left unmatched: 10. CDR3 in DNA: TGCAGCGTTGAGCTGCTAGCGGGGAAGAGGAATGAGCAGTTCTTC. It translates to CSVELLAGKRNEQFF.

The chain employs TRBV5-1 and TRBJ2-1, with TRBD2 identical over 11 bases. Germline-derived CDR1 and CDR2 are SGHRS and YFSETQ. Trimming took 7 bases from V and 5 from J; bases not matched to a gene: 5. The CDR3 covers 14 residues. This chain's CDR3 is CASGTSGSHNEQFF. CDR3 in DNA: TGCGCCAGCGGTACTAGCGGGAGCCACAATGAGCAGTTCTTC.

The chain links TRBV9 to TRBJ2-2, with 7 bases fitting TRBD1. The germline V gene encodes CDR1 SGDLS and CDR2 YYNGEE. Trimming removed 4 bases from V and 4 bases from J; junction bases left unmatched: 4. The CDR3 sequence is 14 residues long. CDR3: CASSLTGVTGELFF. CDR3 in DNA: TGTGCCAGCAGCCTCACAGGGGTCACCGGGGAGCTGTTTTTT. The whole variable domain, remainder taken from reference TRBV9 and TRBJ2-2, is DSGVTQTPKHLITATGQRVTLRCSPRSGDLSVYWYQQSLDQGLQFLIQYYNGEERAKGNILERFSAQQFPDLHSELNLSSLELGDSALYFCASSLTGVTGELFFGEGSRLTVL.